These T cell receptor beta chains were read from a single sample in a study of PD-1 blockade in classical Hodgkin lymphoma. Assay used: immunoSEQ multiplex PCR; TCRdb lists only in-frame clones, some missing. Here the sample spans some 93,000 clones, roughly 92% being singletons. Here the sequenced sample was peripheral blood mononuclear cells (PBMCs), taken at baseline. The receptors were sampled from a human donor with classical Hodgkin lymphoma. CDR3s include the opening cysteine and the closing phenylalanine or tryptophan. The D gene is left open where the match is weak.

j_gene,d_gene,v_gene,CDR3nt,CDR3aa
TRBJ2-7,NA,TRBV6-6,TGTGCCAGCAGTTACTCGGGACAAATCTCCTACGAGCAGTACTTC,CASSYSGQISYEQYF
TRBJ1-5,NA,TRBV11-2,TGTGCCAGCAGCTTAGTACTTGATAGGTCCCCAGTGTGGCCCCAGCATTTT,CASSLVLDRSPVWPQHF
TRBJ2-5,TRBD1,TRBV5-6,TGTGCCAGCAGCTTGGCGACAGGGGGCGGAGAGACCCAGTACTTC,CASSLATGGGETQYF
TRBJ1-1,NA,TRBV30,TGTGCCTGGAGTGTCCTGGGGAACACTGAAGCTTTCTTT,CAWSVLGNTEAFF
TRBJ1-2,TRBD1,TRBV14,TGTGCCAGCAGCCAAACCACCTGGGACAGGGGAAAGTCAAGTCCTGGCTACACCTTC,CASSQTTWDRGKSSPGYTF
TRBJ2-3,NA,TRBV2,TGTGCCAGCAGTGGTGGCATCCCTAGCACAGATACGCAGTATTTT,CASSGGIPSTDTQYF
TRBJ1-1,TRBD1,TRBV6-1,TGTGCCAGCAGAAGGACAGGGGGTGAAGCTTTCTTT,CASRRTGGEAFF
TRBJ2-5,TRBD1,TRBV29-1,TGCAGCGTTGAACGTGACAGGGGAATGGAGACCCAGTACTTC,CSVERDRGMETQYF
TRBJ1-2,NA,TRBV2,TGTGCCAGCAGCCGTAGGTCCGCCTATGGCTACACCTTC,CASSRRSAYGYTF
TRBJ2-2,NA,TRBV18,TGTGCCAGCTCGATGGTGGGTCACACCGGGGAGCTGTTTTTT,CASSMVGHTGELFF